Included here is one TCR beta chain sequence, with context. Antigen: not known. Germline values: CDR1 LNHNV, CDR2 YYDKDF (reference sequence). V was pared by 0 bases and J by 1 base, with 12 bases of the junction left unmatched. CDR3 size: 19 residues. These data belong to a study of cytomegalovirus exposure and HLA in healthy donors. The study's findings and limits: Three CMV-associated chains proved CMV antigen-specific in vitro.

Using immunoSEQ multiplex PCR, the repertoire was profiled, and TCRdb retains in-frame clones only, with some absent. The table has about 150,000 clones, more than 70% seen once. The chain links TRBV15 to TRBJ1-2; 9 bases agree with TRBD1. This sequence originates from a human donor in good health. The material sequenced was PBMCs. CDR3: CATSRDPETGGGGNYGYTF. The CDR3 nucleotides read TGTGCCACCAGCAGAGACCCCGAGACAGGGGGGGGAGGTAACTATGGCTACACCTTC.